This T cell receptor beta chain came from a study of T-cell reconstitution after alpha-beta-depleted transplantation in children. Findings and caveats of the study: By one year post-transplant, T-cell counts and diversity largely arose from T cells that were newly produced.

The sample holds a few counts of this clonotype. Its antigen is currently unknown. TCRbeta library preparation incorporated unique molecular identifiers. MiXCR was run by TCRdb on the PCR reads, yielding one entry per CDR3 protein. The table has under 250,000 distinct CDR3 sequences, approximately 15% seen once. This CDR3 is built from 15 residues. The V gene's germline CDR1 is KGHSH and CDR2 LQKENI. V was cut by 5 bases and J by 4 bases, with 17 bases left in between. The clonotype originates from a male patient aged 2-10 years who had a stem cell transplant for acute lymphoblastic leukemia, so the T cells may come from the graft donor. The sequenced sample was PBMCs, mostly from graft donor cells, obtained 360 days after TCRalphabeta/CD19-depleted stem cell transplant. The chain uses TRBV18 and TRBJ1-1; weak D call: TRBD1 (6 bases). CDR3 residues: CASSSEGGAGTEAFF. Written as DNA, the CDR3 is TGTGCCAGCTCATCCGAGGGGGGCGCAGGCACTGAAGCTTTCTTT.